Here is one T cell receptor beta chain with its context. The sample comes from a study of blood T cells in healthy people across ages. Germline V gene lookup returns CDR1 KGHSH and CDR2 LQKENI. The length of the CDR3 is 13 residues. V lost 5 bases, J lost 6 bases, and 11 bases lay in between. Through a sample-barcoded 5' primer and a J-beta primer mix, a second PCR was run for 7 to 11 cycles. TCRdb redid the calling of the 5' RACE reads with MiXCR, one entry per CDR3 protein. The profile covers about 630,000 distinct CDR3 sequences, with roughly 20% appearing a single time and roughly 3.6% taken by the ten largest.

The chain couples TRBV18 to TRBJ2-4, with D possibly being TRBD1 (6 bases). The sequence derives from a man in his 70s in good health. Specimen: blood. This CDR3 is CASSAQGGNIQYF. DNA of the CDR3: TGTGCCAGCTCAGCACAGGGTGGAAACATTCAGTACTTC.